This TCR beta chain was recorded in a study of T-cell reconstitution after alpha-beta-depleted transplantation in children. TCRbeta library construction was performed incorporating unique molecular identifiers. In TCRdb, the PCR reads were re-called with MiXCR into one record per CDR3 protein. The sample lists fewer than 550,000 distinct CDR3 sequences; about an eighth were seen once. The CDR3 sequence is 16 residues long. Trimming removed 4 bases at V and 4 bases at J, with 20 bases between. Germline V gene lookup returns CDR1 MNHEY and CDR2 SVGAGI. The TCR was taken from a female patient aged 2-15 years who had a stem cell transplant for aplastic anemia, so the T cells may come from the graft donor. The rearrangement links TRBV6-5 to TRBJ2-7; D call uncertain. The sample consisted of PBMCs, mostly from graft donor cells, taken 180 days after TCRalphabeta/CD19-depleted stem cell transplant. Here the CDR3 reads CASSSAHPGDRYEQYF. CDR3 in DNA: TGTGCCAGCAGTTCCGCTCACCCAGGAGATCGTTACGAGCAGTACTTC.